The 30 T cell receptor beta chains below come from one sample, sequenced in a study of metastatic and nonmetastatic thyroid tumors (dated by TCRdb to the early 2020s). None of the patients had been given any treatment before thyroid surgery. The protocol used for the library was PCR. This sample was sequenced with an Illumina HiSeq 4000. Using fastp at Q25 and MiXCR, TCRdb reprocessed the public reads and kept productive beta chains. The sample table contains around 23,000 clones; only one count was recorded for roughly 27% of them. The ten largest clones add up to 14% of the sample. Source material: tumor tissue. The receptors derive from a male donor with papillary thyroid cancer or a benign thyroid nodule (not recorded which). Some clones in this sample may be carry-over from other donors' samples.

By share, this clone counts as medium-sized (0.01 to 0.1%). This chain joins TRBV27 and TRBJ1-2, with 7 bases lining up with TRBD1. The germline V gene encodes CDR1 MNHEY and CDR2 SMNVEV (reference sequence). V gave up 0 bases and J gave up 5 bases; unmatched junction bases: 21. This CDR3 region has 20 residues. The CDR3: CASSLSGSWAGTDLGYGYTF. The CDR3 bases are TGTGCCAGCAGTTTATCGGGGTCGTGGGCGGGGACAGATTTGGGATATGGCTACACCTTC.

The genes are TRBV27 and TRBJ1-6; 9 nucleotides agree with TRBD1. CDR1 is MNHEY, CDR2 SMNVEV, per germline (reference sequence). Trimming at V came to 3 bases and at J to 6 bases, leaving 3 bases not matched to a gene. CDR3 length equals 15 residues. CDR3 region: CASSFGTGLNSPLHF. CDR3 DNA sequence: TGTGCCAGCAGTTTCGGGACAGGGCTTAATTCACCCCTCCACTTT.

This clone was detected a few times. The chain recombines TRBV10-3 with TRBJ2-1; D is perhaps TRBD1 or TRBD2 (5 bases each). The V gene's germline CDR1 is ENHRY and CDR2 SYGVKD. This CDR3 spans 14 amino acids. Trimming took 4 bases from V and 7 from J, leaving 14 bases between them. DNA of the CDR3: TGTGCCATCAGTGGGGGCGGGTGGACGAATGAGCAGTTCTTC. It is translated as CAISGGGWTNEQFF.

This clone turned up a few times. This may be a read error: a much more frequent sequence differs by one nucleotide. CDR3: CASSLTDTQYF. The CDR3 DNA is TGTGCCAGCAGCCTAACAGATACGCAGTATTTT. The genes are TRBV12-3 or TRBV12-4 and TRBJ2-3; D unresolved. V was cut by 6 bases and J by 3 bases, with 4 bases left in between. This CDR3 has 11 amino acids.

In its sample, this clone was seen a few times. The chain is built from TRBV6-4 and TRBJ2-1; 12 bases match TRBD1. The CDR3 is 17 amino acids. V dropped 4 bases and J dropped 7; count of bases not matched to a gene: 11. Germline V lookup: CDR1 MRHNA, CDR2 SNTAGT. CDR3 amino acids: CASSVHPGTGGGNEQFF. The CDR3 DNA follows: TGTGCCAGCAGTGTCCACCCCGGGACAGGGGGCGGGAATGAGCAGTTCTTC.

This clone came up many times. The rearrangement joins TRBV27 to TRBJ1-5, with a weak D call TRBD1 (5 bases). Germline loops: CDR1 MNHEY, CDR2 SMNVEV (reference sequence). Trimming removed 1 base at V and 3 bases at J, with 7 bases between. The CDR3 has 14 residues. The CDR3 is CASSLWGTNQPQHF. The DNA for the CDR3 is TGTGCCAGCAGTTTATGGGGGACCAATCAGCCCCAGCATTTT.

The chain links TRBV28 to TRBJ1-5; tentative D call: TRBD1 (6 bases). The CDR3 has 15 amino acids. The V gene's germline CDR1 is MDHEN and CDR2 SYDVKM. V was shortened by 3 bases and J by 3 bases, with 12 bases between the two germline ends. In nucleotides, the CDR3 is TGTGCCAGCAGTTTGGGACGGGGGCCCAATCAGCCCCAGCATTTT. Protein: CASSLGRGPNQPQHF.

J is TRBJ2-1 and V is TRBV6-2 or TRBV6-3; 15 nucleotides agree with TRBD2. The CDR3 is made up of 18 amino acids. Trimming at V came to 7 bases and at J to 1 base, leaving 8 bases not matched to a gene. The germline V gene encodes CDR1 MNHEY and CDR2 SVGEGT. The chain's CDR3 is CASIPGTSGGLSYNEQFF. CDR3 nucleotide sequence: TGTGCCAGCATCCCCGGGACTAGCGGGGGGTTATCCTACAATGAGCAGTTCTTC.

The chain uses TRBV28 and TRBJ2-1; perhaps TRBD2 as D (6 bases). The ends were cut back, 2 bases at V and 10 bases at J, with 12 bases in the middle. This CDR3 has 13 amino acids. Germline-derived CDR1 and CDR2 are MDHEN and SYDVKM. This CDR3 reads CASSLPGAGEQFF. The CDR3 coding sequence is TGTGCCAGCAGTTTACCGGGAGCAGGGGAGCAGTTCTTC.

This chain joins TRBV4-2 and TRBJ1-2, with D perhaps matching TRBD1 (5 bases). The V gene's germline CDR1 is LGHNA and CDR2 YNFKEQ. The V and J ends lost 0 bases and 2 bases respectively, with 16 bases between them. The CDR3 has 17 amino acids. The CDR3 loop is CASSQEYTGDRNYGYTF. CDR3 nucleotides: TGTGCCAGCAGCCAAGAATACACAGGTGACCGAAACTATGGCTACACCTTC.

This clone came up many times. This chain links TRBV2 with TRBJ2-7; TRBD1 aligns across 8 bases. This CDR3 has 12 residues. The germline V gene has CDR1 SNHLY and CDR2 FYNNEI. Germline trimming cut 6 bases from V and 7 bases from J; bases unmatched to any gene: 5. CDR3 sequence (DNA): TGTGCCAGCAGGCAGGGGGCTCGGGAGCAGTACTTC. As protein: CASRQGAREQYF.

V is TRBV28 and J is TRBJ2-5; D gene ambiguous. There are 12 residues in the CDR3. The germline V gene encodes CDR1 MDHEN and CDR2 SYDVKM. V lost 6 bases, J lost 5 bases, and 10 bases lay in between. DNA of the CDR3: TGTGCCAGCAGCAAGGATGTGGAGACCCAGTACTTC. It is translated as CASSKDVETQYF.

This clone was seen only a few times. The chain links TRBV7-2 to TRBJ2-7; D ambiguous. Trimming left V 5 bases short and J 6 bases short, with 11 bases between. Germline assignment: CDR1 SGHTA and CDR2 FQGNSA. CDR3 length: 12 residues. CDR3 amino acids: CASSPYMGEQYF. The CDR3 nucleotides are TGTGCCAGCAGCCCATACATGGGCGAGCAGTACTTC.

This clone was found a few times. At one end the junction does not follow the germline gene, possibly because of a read error. Other DNA sequences in the sample encode the same CDR3. This chain connects TRBV12-3 or TRBV12-4 to TRBJ2-1; 14 bases are a match to TRBD2. This CDR3 has 15 amino acids. In DNA form, the CDR3 reads TGCGCCAGCAGCCCCGGGACTAGCGGGAGTGATGAGCAGTTCTTC. Translating it yields CASSPGTSGSDEQFF.

The chain is built from TRBV9 and TRBJ2-2; no clear D gene. The CDR3 extends over 14 amino acids. Trimming left V 0 bases short and J 1 base short, with 4 bases between. The V gene's germline CDR1 is SGDLS and CDR2 YYNGEE. In DNA form, the CDR3 reads TGTGCCAGCAGCGTAGTAGGGAACACCGGGGAGCTGTTTTTT. Amino acid sequence: CASSVVGNTGELFF.

This rearrangement joins TRBV5-1 to TRBJ2-7, with D possibly being TRBD1 (6 bases). The V and J ends lost 4 bases and 7 bases respectively, with 21 bases between them. CDR3 size: 15 residues. Germline-derived CDR1 and CDR2 are SGHRS and YFSETQ. CDR3 residues: CASSTLGGESSEQYF. The CDR3 DNA follows: TGCGCCAGCAGCACCTTAGGGGGTGAGTCGTCGGAGCAGTACTTC.

In its sample, this clone was seen a few times. J is TRBJ2-3 and V is TRBV10-1, with 12 bases that match TRBD2. Germline assignment: CDR1 WNHNN and CDR2 SYGVQD (reference sequence). The CDR3 covers 15 residues. With 5 bases clipped from V and 5 bases from J, the junction kept 5 bases outside the gene matches. CDR3: CASSRLAGEGDTQYF. For the CDR3, the DNA is TGCGCCAGCAGTAGACTAGCGGGAGAGGGAGATACGCAGTATTTT.

Comments on this clone: The germline gene is not matched at one end of the junction; a read error may be the cause. Other DNA sequences from this sample encode an identical CDR3 as well. The chain recombines TRBV19 with TRBJ1-5; a possible D gene is TRBD1 (5 bases). This CDR3 has 15 amino acids. Germline assignment: CDR1 LNHDA and CDR2 SQIVND (reference sequence). For the CDR3, the DNA is TGTGCTAGTAGCCCTTCGGGGGGTGCAGGGCAGCCCCAGCATTTT. This encodes CASSPSGGAGQPQHF.

The chain couples TRBV30 to TRBJ2-7, with no clear D. Germline assignment: CDR1 GTSNPN and CDR2 SVGIG (reference sequence). The CDR3 length is 15 residues. Trimming took 3 bases from V and 7 from J, leaving 22 bases between them. The CDR3 loop reads CAWSYQTSPTSEQYF. CDR3 in DNA: TGTGCCTGGAGCTATCAGACTTCACCCACTTCAGAGCAGTACTTC.

This clone was detected a few times. This may stem from a read error, because a much larger clone lies one nucleotide away. Distinct nucleotide sequences in the sample also encode this CDR3. The chain is built from TRBV2 and TRBJ2-5; maybe TRBD2 (5 bases). The germline gives CDR1 SNHLY, CDR2 FYNNEI. Between the trimmed V and J ends, which lost 5 bases and 4 bases, there was a span of 11 bases. CDR3 size: 13 residues. In nucleotides, the CDR3 is TGTGCCAGCAGTCCTTCTCGGGGAGAGACCCAGTACTTC. This encodes CASSPSRGETQYF.

The chain links TRBV12-3 or TRBV12-4 to TRBJ2-7, with TRBD1 as a possible D gene (5 bases). This CDR3 has 12 amino acids. Trimming pared 4 bases from V and 3 bases from J, leaving 7 bases between. CDR3 sequence (DNA): TGTGCCAGCAGTTCAGACAGCTACGAGCAGTACTTC. Translation gives CASSSDSYEQYF.

This clone was seen only a few times. The chain's CDR3 is CASRRTGSEKLFF. The CDR3 DNA reads as TGTGCCAGCAGACGGACAGGGAGCGAAAAACTGTTTTTT. The chain has TRBV6-1 and TRBJ1-4; 8 positions match TRBD1. The germline CDR1 and CDR2 sequences are MNHNS and SASEGT. V lost 6 bases to trimming and J lost 8 bases; unmatched junction nucleotides: 5. The CDR3 has 13 amino acids.

This clone was seen more than once but under ten times. The rearrangement joins TRBV6-1 to TRBJ1-1; 10 positions match TRBD1. CDR3 size: 16 residues. J lost 7 bases, V lost 7 bases, and 15 bases had no gene match. The germline V gene has CDR1 MNHNS and CDR2 SASEGT. This CDR3 is CASKGGRRQGAGEAFF. CDR3 coding DNA: TGTGCCAGCAAAGGGGGAAGAAGACAGGGGGCCGGTGAAGCTTTCTTT.

This clone was detected ten times or more. The chain links TRBV2 to TRBJ2-6; no reliable D call. Per germline, CDR1 SNHLY and CDR2 FYNNEI. This CDR3 has 15 residues. V lost 5 bases and J 2 bases, leaving 10 bases between the germline ends. The chain's CDR3 is CASSLTVAGANVLTF. The CDR3 DNA reads TGTGCCAGCAGTTTAACAGTGGCTGGGGCCAACGTCCTGACTTTC.

This clone was found once. V and J are TRBV20-1 and TRBJ2-7; D unresolved. The CDR3 totals 10 residues. Trimming shortened V by 4 bases and J by 3 bases, and 4 bases separated the two germline ends. Germline CDR1 DFQATT, CDR2 SNEGSKA (reference sequence). CDR3 residues: CSAIYYEQYF. The DNA of the CDR3 is TGCAGTGCTATTTACTACGAGCAGTACTTC.

This clone appeared a few times. V usage is TRBV12-3 or TRBV12-4 and J usage is TRBJ1-2; D gene uncertain. CDR3 length: 13 amino acids. V lost 1 base and J 6 bases, leaving 9 bases between the germline ends. CDR3 residues: CASSLGRTNGYTF. CDR3 bases: TGTGCCAGCAGTTTAGGCAGAACGAATGGCTACACCTTC.

V usage is TRBV5-1 and J usage is TRBJ2-2; D may correspond to TRBD1 or TRBD2 (5 bases each). Germline V gene lookup returns CDR1 SGHRS and CDR2 YFSETQ. Between the trimmed V and J ends, which lost 7 bases and 5 bases, there was a span of 15 bases. The CDR3 runs 14 residues. The CDR3 nucleotides read TGCGCCAGCCAAGCTTCGGGGCGGACCGGGGAGCTGTTTTTT. Residues: CASQASGRTGELFF.

This clone was detected only a few times. This rearrangement joins TRBV28 to TRBJ1-5; D not certain. Germline lookup yields CDR1 MDHEN and CDR2 SYDVKM. Trimming took 4 bases from V and 5 from J, leaving 6 bases between them. This CDR3 has 12 residues. The CDR3 reads CASSSRDQPQHF. The DNA of the CDR3 is TGTGCCAGCAGTTCCAGAGATCAGCCCCAGCATTTT.

CDR3 protein: CASRSGLPANTEAFF. CDR3 sequence (DNA): TGTGCCAGCAGATCAGGGTTGCCTGCGAACACTGAAGCTTTCTTT. The chain couples TRBV27 to TRBJ1-1; possible D gene TRBD1, 5 bases. V was trimmed by 6 bases and J by 1 base, leaving 15 bases between them. The germline gives CDR1 MNHEY, CDR2 SMNVEV (reference sequence). The CDR3 contains 15 residues.

The V call is TRBV9, the J call TRBJ2-1; maybe TRBD1 (5 bases). Between the trimmed V and J ends, which lost 0 bases and 9 bases, there was a span of 10 bases. There are 13 residues in the CDR3. Germline V gives CDR1 SGDLS, CDR2 YYNGEE. The CDR3 is CASSVVSRGEQFF. In nucleotides, the CDR3 is TGTGCCAGCAGCGTAGTTTCAAGGGGTGAGCAGTTCTTC.